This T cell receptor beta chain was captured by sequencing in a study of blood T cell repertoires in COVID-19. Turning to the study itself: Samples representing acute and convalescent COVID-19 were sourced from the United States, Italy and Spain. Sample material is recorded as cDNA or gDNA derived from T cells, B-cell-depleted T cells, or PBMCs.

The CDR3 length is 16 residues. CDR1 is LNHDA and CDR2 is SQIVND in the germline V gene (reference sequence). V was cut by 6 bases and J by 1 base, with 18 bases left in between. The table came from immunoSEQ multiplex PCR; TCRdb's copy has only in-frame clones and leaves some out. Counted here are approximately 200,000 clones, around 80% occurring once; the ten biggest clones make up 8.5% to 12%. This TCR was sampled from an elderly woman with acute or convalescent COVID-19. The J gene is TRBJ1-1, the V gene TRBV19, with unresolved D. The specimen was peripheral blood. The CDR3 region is CASRSHREVRNTEAFF. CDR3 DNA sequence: TGTGCCAGTAGGTCCCATCGGGAGGTAAGGAACACTGAAGCTTTCTTT.